The rows below give T cell receptor beta chains drawn from one sample of a study of metastatic and nonmetastatic thyroid tumors. TCRdb redid the clone calls on the PCR reads using MiXCR. The sample shows about 16,000 clones, approximately 13% of them seen only once. The specimen was tumor tissue. The receptors come from a female donor with papillary thyroid cancer or a benign thyroid nodule (not recorded which). Some clones in this sample may be carry-over from other donors' samples. The CDR3 runs from the conserved cysteine through the conserved F or W. Each record gives: V gene, J gene, CDR3 length, CDR3 protein.

TRBV19,TRBJ2-3,13,CASSTEDRDTQYF
TRBV6-1,TRBJ2-7,15,CASSSRDRSSYEQYF
TRBV5-5,TRBJ2-7,14,CASSLAMGAGEQYF
TRBV2,TRBJ2-1,11,CASIGGGEQFF
TRBV19,TRBJ2-1,15,CASSIQGIGYNEQFF
TRBV9,TRBJ1-6,13,CASSLTGVSPLHF
TRBV4-1,TRBJ1-2,14,CASSHGLADYGYTF
TRBV28,TRBJ2-5,14,CASSFSGNQETQYF
TRBV12-3/TRBV12-4,TRBJ1-1,12,CASTDWNTEAFF
TRBV5-6,TRBJ2-7,14,CASSLAESEYEQYF
TRBV12-3/TRBV12-4,TRBJ1-2,13,CASSLDGNYGYTF
TRBV5-1,TRBJ2-5,15,CASSLFSLGRETQYF